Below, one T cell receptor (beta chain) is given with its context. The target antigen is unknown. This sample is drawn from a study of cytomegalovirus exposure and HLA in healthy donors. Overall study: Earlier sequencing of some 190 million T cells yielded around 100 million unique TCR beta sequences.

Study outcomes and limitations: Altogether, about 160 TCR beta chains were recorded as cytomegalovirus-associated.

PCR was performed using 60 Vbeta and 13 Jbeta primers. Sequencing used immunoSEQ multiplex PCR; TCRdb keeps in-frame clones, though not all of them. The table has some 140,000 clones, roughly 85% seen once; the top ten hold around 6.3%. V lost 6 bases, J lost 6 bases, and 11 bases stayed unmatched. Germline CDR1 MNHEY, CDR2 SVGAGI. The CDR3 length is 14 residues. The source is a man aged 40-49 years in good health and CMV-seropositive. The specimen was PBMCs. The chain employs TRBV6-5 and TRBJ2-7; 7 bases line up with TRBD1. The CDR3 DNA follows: TGTGCCAGCAGCGAACAGGGGAACGAGGGCGAGCAGTACTTC. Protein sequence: CASSEQGNEGEQYF.